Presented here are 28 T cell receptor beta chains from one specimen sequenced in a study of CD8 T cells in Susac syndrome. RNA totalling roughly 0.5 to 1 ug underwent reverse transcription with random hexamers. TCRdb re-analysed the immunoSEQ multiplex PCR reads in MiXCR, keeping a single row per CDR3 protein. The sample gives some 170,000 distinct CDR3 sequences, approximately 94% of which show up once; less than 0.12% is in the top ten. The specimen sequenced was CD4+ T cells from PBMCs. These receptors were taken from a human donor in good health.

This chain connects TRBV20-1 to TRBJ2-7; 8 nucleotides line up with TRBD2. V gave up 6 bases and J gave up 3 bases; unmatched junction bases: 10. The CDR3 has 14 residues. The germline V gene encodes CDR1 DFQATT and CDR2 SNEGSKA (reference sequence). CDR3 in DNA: TGCAGTGCCACGGGAGGGTCGGGGAACTACGAGCAGTACTTC. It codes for CSATGGSGNYEQYF.

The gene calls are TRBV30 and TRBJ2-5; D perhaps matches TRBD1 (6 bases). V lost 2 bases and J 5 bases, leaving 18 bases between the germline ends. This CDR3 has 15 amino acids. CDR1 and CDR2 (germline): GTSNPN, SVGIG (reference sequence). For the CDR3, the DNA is TGTGCCTGGAGTCAGGGGAGCAGGGGCGTGGAGACCCAGTACTTC. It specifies CAWSQGSRGVETQYF.

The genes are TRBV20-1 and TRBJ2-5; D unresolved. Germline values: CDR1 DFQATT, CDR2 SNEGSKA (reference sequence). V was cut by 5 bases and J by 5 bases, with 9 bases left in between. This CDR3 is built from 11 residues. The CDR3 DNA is TGCAGTGCTCCCATTGGGGAGACCCAGTACTTC. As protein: CSAPIGETQYF.

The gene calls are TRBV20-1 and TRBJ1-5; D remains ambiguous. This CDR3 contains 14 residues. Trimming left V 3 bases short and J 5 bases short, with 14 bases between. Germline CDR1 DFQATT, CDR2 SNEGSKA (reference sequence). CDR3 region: CSARGGNKDQPQHF. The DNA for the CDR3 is TGCAGTGCTAGGGGAGGGAATAAGGATCAGCCCCAGCATTTT.

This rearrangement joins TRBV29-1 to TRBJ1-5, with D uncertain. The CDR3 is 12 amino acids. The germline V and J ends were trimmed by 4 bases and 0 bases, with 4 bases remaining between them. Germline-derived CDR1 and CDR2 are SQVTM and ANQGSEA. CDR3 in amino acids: CSVASSNQPQHF. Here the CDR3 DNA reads TGCAGCGTTGCCAGTAGCAATCAGCCCCAGCATTTT.

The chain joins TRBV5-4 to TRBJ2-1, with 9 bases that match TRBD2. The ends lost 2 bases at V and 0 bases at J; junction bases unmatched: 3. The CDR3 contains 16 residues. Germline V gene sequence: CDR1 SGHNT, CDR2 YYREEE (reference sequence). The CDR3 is CASSFSSGSSYNEQFF. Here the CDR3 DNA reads TGTGCCAGCAGCTTCAGTAGCGGGAGCTCCTACAATGAGCAGTTCTTC.

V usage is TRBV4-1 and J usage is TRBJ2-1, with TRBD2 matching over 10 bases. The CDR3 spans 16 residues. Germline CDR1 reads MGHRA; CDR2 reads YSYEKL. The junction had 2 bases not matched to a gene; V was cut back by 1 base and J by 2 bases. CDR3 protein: CASSQASGRPYNEQFF. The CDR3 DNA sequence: TGCGCCAGCAGCCAAGCTAGCGGGAGACCCTACAATGAGCAGTTCTTC.

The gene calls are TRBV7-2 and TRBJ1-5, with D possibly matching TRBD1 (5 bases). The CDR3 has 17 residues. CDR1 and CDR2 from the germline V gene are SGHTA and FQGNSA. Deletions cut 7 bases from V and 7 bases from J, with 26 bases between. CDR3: CASTSEPLREGYQPQHF. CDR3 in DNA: TGTGCCAGCACCTCAGAGCCACTCAGGGAGGGATACCAGCCCCAGCATTTT.

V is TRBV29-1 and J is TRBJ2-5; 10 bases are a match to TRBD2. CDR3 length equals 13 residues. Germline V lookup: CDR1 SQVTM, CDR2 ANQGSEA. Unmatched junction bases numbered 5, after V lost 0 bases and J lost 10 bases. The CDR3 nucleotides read TGCAGCGTTGAAGAGGGTAGCGGGAGGCTCCAGTACTTC. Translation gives CSVEEGSGRLQYF.

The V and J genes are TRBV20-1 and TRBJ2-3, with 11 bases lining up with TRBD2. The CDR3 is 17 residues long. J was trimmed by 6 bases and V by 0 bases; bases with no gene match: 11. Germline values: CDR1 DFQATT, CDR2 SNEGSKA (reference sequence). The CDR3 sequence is CSARDRGSGRDSDTQYF. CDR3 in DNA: TGCAGTGCTAGAGATCGAGGTAGCGGGAGGGATAGTGATACGCAGTATTTT.

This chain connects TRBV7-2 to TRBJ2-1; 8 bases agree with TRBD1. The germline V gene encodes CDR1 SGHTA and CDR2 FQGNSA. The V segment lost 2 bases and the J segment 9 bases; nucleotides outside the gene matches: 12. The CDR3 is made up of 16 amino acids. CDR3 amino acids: CASSLLPGQEFTEQFF. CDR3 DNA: TGTGCCAGCAGCTTACTTCCGGGACAGGAGTTCACTGAGCAGTTCTTC. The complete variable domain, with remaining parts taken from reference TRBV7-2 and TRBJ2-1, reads GAGVSQSPSNKVTEKGKDVELRCDPISGHTALYWYRQSLGQGLEFLIYFQGNSAPDKSGLPSDRFSAERTGGSVSTLTIQRTQQEDSAVYLCASSLLPGQEFTEQFFGPGTRLTVL.

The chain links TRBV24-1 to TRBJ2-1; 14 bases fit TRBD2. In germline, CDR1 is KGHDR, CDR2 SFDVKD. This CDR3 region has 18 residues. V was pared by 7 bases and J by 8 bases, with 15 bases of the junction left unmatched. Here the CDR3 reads CATSDGARGLAGEDEQFF. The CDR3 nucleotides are TGTGCCACCAGCGATGGCGCCCGGGGACTAGCGGGAGAAGATGAGCAGTTCTTC.

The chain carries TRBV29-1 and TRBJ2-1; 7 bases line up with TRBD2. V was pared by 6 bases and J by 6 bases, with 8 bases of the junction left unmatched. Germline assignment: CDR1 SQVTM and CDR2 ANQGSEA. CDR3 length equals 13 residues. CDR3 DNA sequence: TGCAGCGTGACTAGCCCGAGGATCAATGAGCAGTTCTTC. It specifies CSVTSPRINEQFF.

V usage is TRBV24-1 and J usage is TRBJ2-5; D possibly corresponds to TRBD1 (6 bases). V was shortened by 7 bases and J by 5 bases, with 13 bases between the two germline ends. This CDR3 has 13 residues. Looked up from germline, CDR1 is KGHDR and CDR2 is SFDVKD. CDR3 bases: TGTGCCACCAGCATGCCCCAGGGGGAGACCCAGTACTTC. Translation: CATSMPQGETQYF.

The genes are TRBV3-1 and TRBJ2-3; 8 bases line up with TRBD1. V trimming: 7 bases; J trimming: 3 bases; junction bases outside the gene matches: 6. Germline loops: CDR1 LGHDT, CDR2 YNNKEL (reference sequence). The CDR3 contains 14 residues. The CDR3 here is CASTQTGETDTQYF. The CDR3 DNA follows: TGTGCCAGCACCCAGACAGGGGAGACAGATACGCAGTATTTT.

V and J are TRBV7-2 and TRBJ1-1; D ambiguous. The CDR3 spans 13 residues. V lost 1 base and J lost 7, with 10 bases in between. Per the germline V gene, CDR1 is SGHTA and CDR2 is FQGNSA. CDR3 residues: CASSLEAEIEAFF. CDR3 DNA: TGTGCCAGCAGCTTAGAGGCAGAGATTGAAGCTTTCTTT.

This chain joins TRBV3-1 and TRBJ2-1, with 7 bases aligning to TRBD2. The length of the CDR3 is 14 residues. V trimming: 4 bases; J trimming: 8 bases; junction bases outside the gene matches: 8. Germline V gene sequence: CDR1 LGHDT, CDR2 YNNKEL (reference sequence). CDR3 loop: CASSLSGNSYEQFF. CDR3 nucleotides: TGTGCCAGCAGCCTAAGCGGGAACAGCTATGAGCAGTTCTTC.

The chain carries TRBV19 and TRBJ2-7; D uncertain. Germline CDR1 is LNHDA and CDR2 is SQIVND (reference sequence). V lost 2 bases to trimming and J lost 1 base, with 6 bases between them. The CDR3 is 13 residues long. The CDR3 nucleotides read TGTGCCAGTAGTATACACGGATCCTACGAGCAGTACTTC. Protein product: CASSIHGSYEQYF.

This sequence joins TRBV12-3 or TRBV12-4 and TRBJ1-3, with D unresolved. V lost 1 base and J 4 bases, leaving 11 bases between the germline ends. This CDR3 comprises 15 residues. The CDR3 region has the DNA TGTGCCAGCAGTTTAGTCCAGCTCGTCGGAAACACCATATATTTT. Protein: CASSLVQLVGNTIYF.

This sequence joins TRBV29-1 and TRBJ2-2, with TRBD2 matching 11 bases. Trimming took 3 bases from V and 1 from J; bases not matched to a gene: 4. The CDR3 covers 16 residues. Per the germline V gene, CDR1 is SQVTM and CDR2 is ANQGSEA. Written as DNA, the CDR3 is TGCAGCGTTGAGCTAGCGGGAGGACGGAACACCGGGGAGCTGTTTTTT. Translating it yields CSVELAGGRNTGELFF.

In DNA form, the CDR3 reads TGTGCCAGCAGTTACTTCGTGGGCTTGATCTCTGAAGCTTTCTTT. It translates to CASSYFVGLISEAFF. V gene TRBV6-6 combines with J gene TRBJ1-1; D ambiguous. The CDR3 contains 15 residues. The V gene lost 1 base and the J gene lost 6 bases, with 15 bases spanning the gap. The germline gives CDR1 MNHNY, CDR2 SVGAGI (reference sequence).

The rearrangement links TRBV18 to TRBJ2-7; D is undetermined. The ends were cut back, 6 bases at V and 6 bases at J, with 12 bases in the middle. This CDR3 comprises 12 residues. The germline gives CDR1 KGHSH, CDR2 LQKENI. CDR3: CASSSLGSEQYF. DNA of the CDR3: TGTGCCAGCTCGTCTTTAGGCTCCGAGCAGTACTTC.

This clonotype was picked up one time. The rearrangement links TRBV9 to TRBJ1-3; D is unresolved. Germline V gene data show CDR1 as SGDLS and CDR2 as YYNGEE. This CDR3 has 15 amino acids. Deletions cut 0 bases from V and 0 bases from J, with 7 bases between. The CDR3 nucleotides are TGTGCCAGCAGCGTAGAACAGCGCTCTGGAAACACCATATATTTT. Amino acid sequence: CASSVEQRSGNTIYF.

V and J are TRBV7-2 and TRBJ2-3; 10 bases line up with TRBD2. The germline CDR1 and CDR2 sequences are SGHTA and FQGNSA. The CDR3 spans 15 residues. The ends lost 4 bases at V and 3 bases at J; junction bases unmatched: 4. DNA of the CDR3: TGTGCCAGCAGCTCCACTAGCGGGGAAACAGATACGCAGTATTTT. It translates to CASSSTSGETDTQYF.

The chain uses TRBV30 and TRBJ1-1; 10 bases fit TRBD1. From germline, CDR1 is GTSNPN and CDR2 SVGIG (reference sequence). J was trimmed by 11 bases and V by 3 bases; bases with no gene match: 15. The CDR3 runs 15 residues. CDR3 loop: CAWRAGTGALGMAFF. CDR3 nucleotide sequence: TGTGCCTGGAGAGCCGGGACAGGGGCGCTTGGAATGGCTTTCTTT. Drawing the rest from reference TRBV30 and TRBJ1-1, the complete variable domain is SQTIHQWPATLVQPVGSPLSLECTVEGTSNPNLYWYRQAAGRGLQLLFYSVGIGQISSEVPQNLSASRPQDRQFILSSKKLLLSDSGFYLCAWRAGTGALGMAFFGQGTRLTVV.

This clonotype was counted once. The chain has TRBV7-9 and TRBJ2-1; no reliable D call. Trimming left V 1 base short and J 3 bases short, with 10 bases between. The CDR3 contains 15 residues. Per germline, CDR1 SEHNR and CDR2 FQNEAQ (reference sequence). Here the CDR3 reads CASSLGRTIYNEQFF. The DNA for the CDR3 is TGTGCCAGCAGCTTAGGACGCACAATCTACAATGAGCAGTTCTTC.

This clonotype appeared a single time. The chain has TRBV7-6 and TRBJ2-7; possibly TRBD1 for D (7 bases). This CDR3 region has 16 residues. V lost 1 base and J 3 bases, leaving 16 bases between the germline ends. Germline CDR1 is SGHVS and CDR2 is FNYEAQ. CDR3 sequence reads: CASSLDERRGLYEQYF. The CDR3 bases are TGTGCCAGCAGCTTAGATGAAAGGAGGGGGCTCTACGAGCAGTACTTC. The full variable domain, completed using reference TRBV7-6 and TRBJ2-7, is GAGVSQSPRYKVTKRGQDVALRCDPISGHVSLYWYRQALGQGPEFLTYFNYEAQQDKSGLPNDRFSAERPEGSISTLTIQRTEQRDSAMYRCASSLDERRGLYEQYFGPGTRLTVT.

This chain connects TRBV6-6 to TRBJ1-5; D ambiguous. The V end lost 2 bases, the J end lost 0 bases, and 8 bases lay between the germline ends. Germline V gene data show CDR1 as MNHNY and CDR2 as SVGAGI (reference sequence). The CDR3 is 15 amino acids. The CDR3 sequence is CASSYIGNSNQPQHF. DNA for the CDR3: TGTGCCAGCAGTTACATTGGGAATAGCAATCAGCCCCAGCATTTT.